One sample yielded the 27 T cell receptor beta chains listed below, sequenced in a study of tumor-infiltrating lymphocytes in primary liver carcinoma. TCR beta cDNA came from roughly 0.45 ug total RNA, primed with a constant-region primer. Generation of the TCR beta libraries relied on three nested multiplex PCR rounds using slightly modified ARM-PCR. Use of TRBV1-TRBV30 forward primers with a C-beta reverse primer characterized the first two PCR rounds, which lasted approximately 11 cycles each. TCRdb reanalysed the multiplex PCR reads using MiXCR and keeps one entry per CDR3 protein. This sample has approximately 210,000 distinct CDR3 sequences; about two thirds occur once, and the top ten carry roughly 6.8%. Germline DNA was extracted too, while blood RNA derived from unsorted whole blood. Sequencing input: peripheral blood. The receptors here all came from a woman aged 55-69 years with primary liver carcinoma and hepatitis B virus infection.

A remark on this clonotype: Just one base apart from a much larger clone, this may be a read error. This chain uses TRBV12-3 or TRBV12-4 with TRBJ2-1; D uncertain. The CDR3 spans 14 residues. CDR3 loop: CASSLSVPVNVQFF. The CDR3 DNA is TGTGCCAGCAGTTTGTCAGTTCCCGTGAATGTGCAGTTCTTC.

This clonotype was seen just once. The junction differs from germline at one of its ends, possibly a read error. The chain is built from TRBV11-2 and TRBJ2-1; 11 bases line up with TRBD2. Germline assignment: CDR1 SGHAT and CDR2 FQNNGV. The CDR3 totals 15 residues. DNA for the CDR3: TGTGCCAGCACCTCCACTAGCGGGAGTTACAATGAGCAATTCTTC. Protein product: CASTSTSGSYNEQFF.

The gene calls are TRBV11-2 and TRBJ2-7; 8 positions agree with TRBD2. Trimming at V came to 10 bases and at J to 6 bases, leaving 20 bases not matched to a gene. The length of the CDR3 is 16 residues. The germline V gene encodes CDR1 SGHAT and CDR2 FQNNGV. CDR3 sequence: CANCYGGRTSGIEQYF. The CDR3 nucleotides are TGTGCCAACTGCTACGGCGGGAGGACCTCGGGAATCGAGCAGTACTTC.

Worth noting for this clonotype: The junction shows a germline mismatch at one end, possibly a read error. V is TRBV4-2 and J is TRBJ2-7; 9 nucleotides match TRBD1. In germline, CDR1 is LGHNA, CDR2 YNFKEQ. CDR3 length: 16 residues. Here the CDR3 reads CVSRKERGTGFNEQYF. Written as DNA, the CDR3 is TGTGTCAGCAGGAAAGAACGCGGGACAGGGTTTAACGAGCAGTACTTC.

CDR3 sequence: CASSPGKGVPNTGELFF. CDR3 DNA: TGCGCCAGCAGCCCCGGTAAGGGGGTCCCGAACACCGGGGAGCTGTTTTTT. The chain has TRBV5-1 and TRBJ2-2; D possibly corresponds to TRBD1 (6 bases). Germline CDR1 and CDR2: SGHRS and YFSETQ. V shed 4 bases and J shed 0 bases, with 16 bases lying between them. The CDR3 consists of 17 residues.

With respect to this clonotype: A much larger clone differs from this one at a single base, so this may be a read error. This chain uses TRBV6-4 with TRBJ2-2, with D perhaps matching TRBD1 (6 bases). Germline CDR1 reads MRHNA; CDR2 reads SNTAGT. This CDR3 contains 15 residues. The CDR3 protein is CDSSPGTSNTGELFF. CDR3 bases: TGTGACAGCAGTCCAGGGACATCGAACACCGGGGAGCTGTTTTTT.

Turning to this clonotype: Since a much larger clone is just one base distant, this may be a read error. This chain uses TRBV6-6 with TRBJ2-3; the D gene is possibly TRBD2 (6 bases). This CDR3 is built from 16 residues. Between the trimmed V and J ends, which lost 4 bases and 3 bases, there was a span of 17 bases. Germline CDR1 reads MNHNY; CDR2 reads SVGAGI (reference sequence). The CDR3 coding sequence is TGTGCCAGCAGTTTTGGAACGGGAGTAGAGACAGATACGCAGTATTTT. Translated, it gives CASSFGTGVETDTQYF.

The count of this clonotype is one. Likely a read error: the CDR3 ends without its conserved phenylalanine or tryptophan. CDR3 sequence: CASSQGYRYSYTL. Here the CDR3 DNA reads TGTGCCAGCAGCCAAGGGTACAGATATAGCTACACCTTG. This chain connects TRBV14 to TRBJ1-2; D is uncertain. Germline V gene sequence: CDR1 SGHDN, CDR2 FVKESK. Trimming shortened V by 1 base and J by 9 bases, and 12 bases separated the two germline ends. CDR3 length equals 13 residues.

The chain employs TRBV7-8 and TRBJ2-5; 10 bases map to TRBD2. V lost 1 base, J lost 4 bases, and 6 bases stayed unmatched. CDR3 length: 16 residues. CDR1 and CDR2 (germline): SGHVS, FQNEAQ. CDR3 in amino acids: CASSLGALAGAETQYF. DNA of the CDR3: TGTGCCAGCAGCTTAGGAGCTCTAGCGGGAGCAGAGACCCAGTACTTC. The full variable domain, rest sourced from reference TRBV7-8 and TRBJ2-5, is GAGVSQSPRYKVAKRGQDVALRCDPISGHVSLFWYQQALGQGPEFLTYFQNEAQLDKSGLPSDRFFAERPEGSVSTLKIQRTQQEDSAVYLCASSLGALAGAETQYFGPGTRLLVL.

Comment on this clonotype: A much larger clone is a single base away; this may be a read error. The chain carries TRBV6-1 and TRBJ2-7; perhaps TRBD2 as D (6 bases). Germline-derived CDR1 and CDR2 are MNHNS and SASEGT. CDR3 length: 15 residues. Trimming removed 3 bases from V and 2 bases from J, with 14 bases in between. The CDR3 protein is CASSDPWWGAYEQYF. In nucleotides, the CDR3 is TGTGCCAGCAGTGACCCTTGGTGGGGGGCCTACGAGCAGTACTTC.

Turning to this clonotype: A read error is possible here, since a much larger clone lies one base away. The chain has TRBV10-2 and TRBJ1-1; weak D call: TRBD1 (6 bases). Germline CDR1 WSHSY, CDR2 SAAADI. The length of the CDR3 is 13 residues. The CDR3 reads CASRYRVDTETFF. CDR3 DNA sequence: TGCGCCAGCAGGTACAGGGTGGACACTGAAACTTTCTTT.

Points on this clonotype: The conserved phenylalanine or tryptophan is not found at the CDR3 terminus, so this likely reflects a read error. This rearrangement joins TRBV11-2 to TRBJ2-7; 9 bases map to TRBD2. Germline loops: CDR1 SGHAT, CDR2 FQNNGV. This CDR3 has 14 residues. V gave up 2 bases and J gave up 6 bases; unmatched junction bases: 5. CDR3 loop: CASSLLAGYGEQYL. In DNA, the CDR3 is TGTGCCAGCAGCTTACTAGCGGGATATGGCGAGCAGTACTTA.

CDR3 protein: CASNYRHGVGETQYF. The CDR3 coding sequence is TGTGCCAGCAATTACCGACACGGCGTGGGGGAGACCCAGTACTTC. The rearrangement uses TRBV28 and TRBJ2-5; the D is unclear. Looked up from germline, CDR1 is MDHEN and CDR2 is SYDVKM. V was clipped by 7 bases and J by 5 bases, with 20 bases between them. The CDR3 runs 15 residues.

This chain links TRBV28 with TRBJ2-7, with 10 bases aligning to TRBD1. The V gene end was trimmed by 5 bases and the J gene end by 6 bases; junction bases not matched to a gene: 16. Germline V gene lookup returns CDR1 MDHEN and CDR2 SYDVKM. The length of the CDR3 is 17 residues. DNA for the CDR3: TGTGCCAGCAGTATATACACCCGCGGGGACAGGGGTTCCGAGCAGTACTTC. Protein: CASSIYTRGDRGSEQYF.

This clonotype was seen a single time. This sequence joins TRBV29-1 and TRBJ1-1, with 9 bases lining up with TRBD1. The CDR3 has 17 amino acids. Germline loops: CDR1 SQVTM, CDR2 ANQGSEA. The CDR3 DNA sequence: TGCGGCCTTGAGGGTAAGGTGGACAGGGGCACGAACACTGAAGCTTTCTTT. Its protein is CGLEGKVDRGTNTEAFF.

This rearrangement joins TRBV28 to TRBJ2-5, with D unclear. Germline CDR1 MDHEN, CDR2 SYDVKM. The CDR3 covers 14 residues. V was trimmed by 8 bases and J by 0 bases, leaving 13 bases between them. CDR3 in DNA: TGTGCCAGCGATTTTTTGGGTTACCAAGAGACCCAGTACTTC. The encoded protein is CASDFLGYQETQYF.

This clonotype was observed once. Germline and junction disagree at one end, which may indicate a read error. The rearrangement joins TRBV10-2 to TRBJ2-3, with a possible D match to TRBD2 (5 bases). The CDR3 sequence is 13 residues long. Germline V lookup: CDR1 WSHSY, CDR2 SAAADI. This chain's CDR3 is CVSGEQSTDTQYF. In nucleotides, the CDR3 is TGCGTCAGCGGTGAACAAAGCACAGATACGCAGTATTTT.

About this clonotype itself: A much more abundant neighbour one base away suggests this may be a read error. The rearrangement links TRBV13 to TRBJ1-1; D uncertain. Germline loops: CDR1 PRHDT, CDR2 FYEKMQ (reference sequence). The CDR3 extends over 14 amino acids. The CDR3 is CANSSLTLNTEAFF. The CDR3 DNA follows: TGTGCCAACAGCTCCCTGACACTCAACACTGAAGCTTTCTTT. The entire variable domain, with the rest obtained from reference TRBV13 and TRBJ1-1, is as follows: AAGVIQSPRHLIKEKRETATLKCYPIPRHDTVYWYQQGPGQDPQFLISFYEKMQSDKGSIPDRFSAQQFSDYHSELNMSSLELGDSALYFCANSSLTLNTEAFFGQGTRLTVV.

The CDR3 spells CASSPPGRGVINTPLHF. In DNA form, the CDR3 reads TGTGCCAGCAGCCCCCCGGGACGGGGTGTTATCAATACACCCCTCCACTTT. This chain joins TRBV11-3 and TRBJ1-6; a weak D match, TRBD1 (5 bases). The CDR3 has 17 amino acids. Per the germline V gene, CDR1 is SGHNT and CDR2 is YENEEA. Trimming cost V 5 bases and J 11 bases, with 25 bases left between them. The complete variable domain, with remaining parts taken from reference TRBV11-3 and TRBJ1-6, reads EAGVVQSPRYKIIEKKQPVAFWCNPISGHNTLYWYLQNLGQGPELLIRYENEEAVDDSQLPKDRFSAERLKGVDSTLKIQPAELGDSAVYLCASSPPGRGVINTPLHFGNGTRLTVT.

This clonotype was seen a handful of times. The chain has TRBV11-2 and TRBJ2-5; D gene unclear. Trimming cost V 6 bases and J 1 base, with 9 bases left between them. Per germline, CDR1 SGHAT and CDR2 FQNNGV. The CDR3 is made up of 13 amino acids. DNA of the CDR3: TGTGCCAGCAGTTATAACAGCCAAGAGACCCAGTACTTC. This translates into CASSYNSQETQYF.

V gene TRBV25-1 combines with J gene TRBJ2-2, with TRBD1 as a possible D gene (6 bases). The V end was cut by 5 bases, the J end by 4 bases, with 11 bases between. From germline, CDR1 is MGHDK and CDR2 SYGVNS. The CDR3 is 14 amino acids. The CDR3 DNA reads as TGTGCCAGCAGTCTGATAGGGGGCACCGGGGAGCTGTTTTTT. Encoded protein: CASSLIGGTGELFF.

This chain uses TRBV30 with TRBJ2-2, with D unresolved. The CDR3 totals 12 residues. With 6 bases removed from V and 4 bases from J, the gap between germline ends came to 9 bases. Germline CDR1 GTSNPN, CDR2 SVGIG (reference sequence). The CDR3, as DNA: TGTGCCTGTGGTCGCTCCACCGGGGAGCTGTTTTTT. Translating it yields CACGRSTGELFF. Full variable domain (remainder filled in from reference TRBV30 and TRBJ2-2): SQTIHQWPATLVQPVGSPLSLECTVEGTSNPNLYWYRQAAGRGLQLLFYSVGIGQISSEVPQNLSASRPQDRQFILSSKKLLLSDSGFYLCACGRSTGELFFGEGSRLTVL.

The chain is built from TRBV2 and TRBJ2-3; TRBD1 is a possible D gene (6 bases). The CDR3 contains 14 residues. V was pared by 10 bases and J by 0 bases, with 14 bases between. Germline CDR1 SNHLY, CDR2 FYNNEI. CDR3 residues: CANTGKESTDTQYF. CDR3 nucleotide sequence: TGTGCCAATACAGGGAAGGAGAGCACAGATACGCAGTATTTT.

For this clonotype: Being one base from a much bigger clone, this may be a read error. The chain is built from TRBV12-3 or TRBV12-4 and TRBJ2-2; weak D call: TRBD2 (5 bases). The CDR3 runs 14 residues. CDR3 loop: CASSFWGWTGELIF. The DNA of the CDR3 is TGTGCCAGCAGTTTTTGGGGTTGGACCGGGGAGCTGATTTTT.

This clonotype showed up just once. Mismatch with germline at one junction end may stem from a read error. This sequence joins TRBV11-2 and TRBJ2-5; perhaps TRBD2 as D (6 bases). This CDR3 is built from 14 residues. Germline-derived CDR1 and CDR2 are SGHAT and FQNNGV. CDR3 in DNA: TGTGCCAGCAGTTTAGCGGAGAGGGCAGAGACCCAGTACTTC. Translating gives CASSLAERAETQYF.

The CDR3, as DNA: TGTGCCAGTAGCCCGTCCGGGACTAATGAGCAGTTCTTC. Translation gives CASSPSGTNEQFF. The chain has TRBV7-9 and TRBJ2-1; possible D gene TRBD2, 6 bases. The CDR3 spans 13 residues. The V gene's germline CDR1 is SEHNR and CDR2 FQNEAQ (reference sequence). Deletions cut 9 bases from V and 7 bases from J, with 16 bases between.

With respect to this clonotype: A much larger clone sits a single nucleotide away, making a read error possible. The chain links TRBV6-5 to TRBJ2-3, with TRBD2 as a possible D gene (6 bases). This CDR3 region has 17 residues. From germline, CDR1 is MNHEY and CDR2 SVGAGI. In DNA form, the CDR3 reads TGTGCCAGCAGTTACTCGTCCAGCGGGTCGGCCACACATACGCAGTATTTT. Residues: CASSYSSSGSATHTQYF.